This passage covers 6 T cell receptor beta chains from one sample sequenced in a study of blood T cell repertoires in COVID-19. Libraries were prepared by immunoSEQ multiplex PCR; TCRdb keeps only in-frame clonotypes and omits some of them. Among about 200,000 clones listed, around 86% were seen once. Material for sequencing was peripheral blood. These receptors came from a woman aged 45 to 65 with COVID-19, enrolled during active disease.

The chain carries TRBV10-3 and TRBJ1-1; D possibly corresponds to TRBD1 (6 bases). CDR3 size: 16 residues. The germline gives CDR1 ENHRY, CDR2 SYGVKD. The V end was cut by 4 bases, the J end by 3 bases, with 18 bases between. CDR3 residues: CAISGDGGMRYTEAFF. As DNA, the CDR3 is TGTGCCATCAGTGGGGATGGGGGCATGAGATACACTGAAGCTTTCTTT.

This chain uses TRBV2 with TRBJ2-3; 7 bases are shared with TRBD2. V shed 4 bases, J shed 1 base, and the junction held 2 bases outside the gene matches. The CDR3 spans 14 residues. The germline V gene encodes CDR1 SNHLY and CDR2 FYNNEI. CDR3 sequence reads: CASSVTSGTDTQYF. The CDR3, as DNA: TGTGCCAGCAGTGTTACTAGCGGCACAGATACGCAGTATTTT. The whole variable domain, remainder taken from reference TRBV2 and TRBJ2-3, is EPEVTQTPSHQVTQMGQEVILRCVPISNHLYFYWYRQILGQKVEFLVSFYNNEISEKSEIFDDQFSVERPDGSNFTLKIRSTKLEDSAMYFCASSVTSGTDTQYFGPGTRLTVL.

This clone has a handful of counts. This sequence joins TRBV5-1 and TRBJ2-7, with 8 bases that match TRBD2. The germline CDR1 and CDR2 sequences are SGHRS and YFSETQ. J lost 0 bases, V lost 4 bases, and 6 bases had no gene match. The CDR3 covers 15 residues. The CDR3 nucleotides are TGCGCCAGCAGCCCAGCGGGGGCGCTCTCCTACGAGCAGTACTTC. This sequence encodes CASSPAGALSYEQYF.

The chain uses TRBV12-3 or TRBV12-4 and TRBJ2-7; tentative D call: TRBD1 (5 bases). V lost 6 bases and J lost 11, with 17 bases in between. CDR3 length: 12 residues. The CDR3 region has the DNA TGTGCCAGCAGCCACTCAGGGTTAGAAGAGTACTTC. Protein product: CASSHSGLEEYF.

The chain couples TRBV18 to TRBJ2-6; 12 bases are a match to TRBD1. CDR3 length: 19 residues. Germline values: CDR1 KGHSH, CDR2 LQKENI. Germline trimming cut 1 base from V and 0 bases from J; bases unmatched to any gene: 4. The CDR3 spells CASSPLGTGGGSGANVLTF. The CDR3 DNA follows: TGTGCCAGCTCACCACTTGGGACAGGGGGCGGCTCTGGGGCCAACGTCCTGACTTTC.

The chain uses TRBV5-1 and TRBJ2-1, with TRBD2 matching 11 bases. This CDR3 has 17 residues. Germline V lookup: CDR1 SGHRS, CDR2 YFSETQ. Trimming removed 4 bases from V and 2 bases from J; junction bases left unmatched: 8. CDR3 in amino acids: CASSRTSGGLTYNEQFF. The CDR3 region has the DNA TGCGCCAGCAGCCGAACTAGCGGGGGACTTACCTACAATGAGCAGTTCTTC.